Described below is a single T cell receptor (beta chain) sequence and its context. This specimen belongs to a study of blood T cell repertoires in COVID-19. Background on the study: Material from acute and convalescent COVID-19 was sourced from the United States, Italy and Spain.

In the authors' workflow: Amplification of reference gene primers was used by the study to estimate nucleated cell counts. Produced via immunoSEQ multiplex PCR; TCRdb's table is partial and in-frame only. V and J calls and clone size follow that table, whereas D and trimming were derived from the DNA. The repertoire includes about 150,000 clones, about four fifths of them detected once, and approximately 0.5% sits in the top ten. The CDR3 loop spans 15 amino acids. Germline V gene lookup returns CDR1 MGHDK and CDR2 SYGVNS. With 5 bases removed from V and 8 bases from J, the gap between germline ends came to 21 bases.

Sequencing input: peripheral blood. This chain uses TRBV25-1 with TRBJ1-2; D is unresolved. The source of this sequence is a man aged 55 to 70 with acute or convalescent COVID-19. CDR3 sequence: CASSHGLSGLWGYTF. The CDR3 DNA reads as TGTGCCAGCAGTCATGGACTGAGTGGACTATGGGGCTACACCTTC.